What follows are 30 T cell receptor beta chains derived from one specimen sequenced in a study of blood T cell repertoires in COVID-19. TCRdb keeps only in-frame clones here, not all; method: immunoSEQ multiplex PCR. The data contain 100,000 to 140,000 clones, 80% to 95% of them singletons. Specimen: peripheral blood. All receptors come from a woman aged 25 to 39 with acute or convalescent COVID-19.

J is TRBJ1-1 and V is TRBV18; D may be TRBD1 (6 bases). This CDR3 is 16 amino acids long. V was clipped by 2 bases and J by 0 bases, with 13 bases between them. In germline, CDR1 is KGHSH, CDR2 LQKENI. CDR3 region: CASSPRLGQLNTEAFF. CDR3 DNA sequence: TGTGCCAGCTCACCAAGACTTGGACAGTTGAACACTGAAGCTTTCTTT.

The chain is built from TRBV30 and TRBJ1-1, with TRBD1 matching 11 bases. CDR1 is GTSNPN, CDR2 SVGIG, per germline (reference sequence). The CDR3 length is 15 residues. Losses at the gene ends were 3 bases for V and 10 bases for J; bases not matched to a gene: 13. This CDR3 reads CAWSPGQGVRYGAFF. In DNA, the CDR3 is TGTGCCTGGAGCCCGGGACAGGGGGTTCGGTATGGAGCTTTCTTT.

The gene calls are TRBV15 and TRBJ1-2; 8 bases fit TRBD1. Germline loops: CDR1 LNHNV, CDR2 YYDKDF (reference sequence). Trimming took 5 bases from V and 6 from J; bases not matched to a gene: 11. There are 15 residues in the CDR3. CDR3 region: CATSSPRGRIDGYTF. The CDR3 DNA reads as TGTGCCACCAGCTCCCCCAGGGGGCGGATTGATGGCTACACCTTC.

The table lists this clone with a count of one. Its ends do not fully match the called genes, so a read error is possible. This chain connects TRBV7-9 to TRBJ1-2, with unresolved D. This CDR3 has 16 amino acids. Germline loops: CDR1 SEHNR, CDR2 FQNEAQ (reference sequence). CDR3 protein: CASSLTWGDTNYGYTF. In DNA form, the CDR3 reads TGTGCCAGCAGCTTAACGTGGGGAGATACTAATTATGGCTACACCTTC. Drawing the rest from reference TRBV7-9 and TRBJ1-2, the complete variable domain is DTGVSQNPRHKITKRGQNVTFRCDPISEHNRLYWYRQTLGQGPEFLTYFQNEAQLEKSRLLSDRFSAERPKGSFSTLEIQRTEQGDSAMYLCASSLTWGDTNYGYTFGSGTRLTVV.

The rearrangement joins TRBV11-2 to TRBJ1-5; a possible D gene is TRBD1 (5 bases). The CDR3 totals 15 residues. From germline, CDR1 is SGHAT and CDR2 FQNNGV. With 1 base removed from V and 3 bases from J, the gap between germline ends came to 10 bases. The CDR3 bases are TGTGCCAGCAGCTTAGGGGGGGGGAACAATCAGCCCCAGCATTTT. It is translated as CASSLGGGNNQPQHF.

V gene TRBV6-5 combines with J gene TRBJ2-2; 8 bases align to TRBD1. In germline, CDR1 is MNHEY, CDR2 SVGAGI. CDR3 length: 15 amino acids. Trimming removed 6 bases from V and 5 bases from J; junction bases left unmatched: 8. CDR3 in DNA: TGTGCCAGCAGGGGCTCAGGGGGCGCGACCGGGGAGCTGTTTTTT. Encoded protein: CASRGSGGATGELFF.

V is TRBV27 and J is TRBJ1-2; TRBD1 aligns across 9 bases. Germline V lookup: CDR1 MNHEY, CDR2 SMNVEV (reference sequence). With V trimmed by 1 base and J by 3 bases, 6 bases remained unmatched. The CDR3 has 16 residues. This CDR3 is CASSLWGQGEDYGYTF. CDR3 nucleotide sequence: TGTGCCAGCAGTTTATGGGGACAGGGTGAGGACTATGGCTACACCTTC.

This sequence joins TRBV3-1 (or the pseudogene TRBV3-2) and TRBJ1-5, with TRBD1 matching over 8 bases. Germline lookup yields CDR1 LGHDT and CDR2 YNNKEL (reference sequence). The CDR3 sequence is 16 residues long. J gave up 3 bases and V 4 bases, and 8 bases lay outside the gene matches. The CDR3 spells CASSPGQGKINQPQHF. The CDR3 nucleotides are TGTGCCAGCAGCCCTGGACAGGGAAAAATCAATCAGCCCCAGCATTTT.

This clone showed up many times. The V gene is TRBV4-1, the J gene TRBJ2-7, with 12 bases identical to TRBD2. Per germline, CDR1 MGHRA and CDR2 YSYEKL. CDR3 size: 16 residues. J gave up 5 bases and V 0 bases, and 5 bases lay outside the gene matches. The CDR3 reads CASSQEAASGGDEQYF. CDR3 bases: TGCGCCAGCAGCCAAGAGGCGGCTAGCGGGGGGGACGAGCAGTACTTC.

The chain is built from TRBV11-2 and TRBJ1-1, with a weak D call TRBD1 (6 bases). Germline CDR1 reads SGHAT; CDR2 reads FQNNGV. CDR3 size: 15 residues. The V end was cut by 4 bases, the J end by 4 bases, with 16 bases between. CDR3 coding DNA: TGTGCCAGCAGCTACCGACAGGACGGCGGCACTGAAGCTTTCTTT. This codes for CASSYRQDGGTEAFF.

The chain has TRBV24-1 and TRBJ1-4, with 7 positions matching TRBD1. V shed 1 base and J 0 bases; nucleotides not matched to a gene: 10. The CDR3 consists of 19 residues. Germline CDR1 and CDR2: KGHDR and SFDVKD. CDR3 sequence (DNA): TGTGCCACCAGTGATTTATGTCAGGGGGAAGTTGCAACTAATGAAAAACTGTTTTTT. Its translation is CATSDLCQGEVATNEKLFF.

The chain uses TRBV5-6 and TRBJ1-1; D remains unclear. This CDR3 has 12 amino acids. Germline lookup yields CDR1 SGHDT and CDR2 YYEEEE. Trimming removed 2 bases at V and 4 bases at J, with 6 bases between. CDR3: CASSFGGTEAFF. CDR3 in DNA: TGTGCCAGCAGCTTCGGAGGCACTGAAGCTTTCTTT.

This clone was counted once. The V gene is TRBV13, the J gene TRBJ1-2; possibly TRBD1 for D (6 bases). CDR1 and CDR2 from the germline V gene are PRHDT and FYEKMQ (reference sequence). This CDR3 is built from 13 residues. Trimming removed 0 bases at V and 6 bases at J, with 8 bases between. Here the CDR3 reads CASSLGQGDGYTF. CDR3 sequence (DNA): TGTGCCAGCAGCTTAGGACAGGGCGATGGCTACACCTTC.

The CDR3 coding sequence is TGTGCCACCAGTGATCCTACACGGACAGGGGGAATAGATACGCAGTATTTT. This encodes CATSDPTRTGGIDTQYF. The V call is TRBV24-1, the J call TRBJ2-3, with 10 bases lining up with TRBD1. Germline V gene lookup returns CDR1 KGHDR and CDR2 SFDVKD. The CDR3 totals 17 residues. Trimming cost V 3 bases and J 5 bases; bases outside gene matches: 10.

This clone was picked up a small number of times. J is TRBJ2-7 and V is TRBV23-1, with D perhaps TRBD1 (6 bases). TRBV23-1 is an open reading frame, and its role is uncertain. Trimming pared 2 bases from V and 4 bases from J, leaving 21 bases between. CDR3 size: 17 residues. In DNA, the CDR3 is TGCGCCAGCAGTCAACCCCCTGAGAGGGGGACCCAGTACGAGCAGTACTTC. It is translated as CASSQPPERGTQYEQYF.

This chain links TRBV5-1 with TRBJ2-1; TRBD1 might be the D (6 bases). The germline gives CDR1 SGHRS, CDR2 YFSETQ. Trimming removed 0 bases from V and 7 bases from J, with 14 bases in between. The CDR3 contains 15 residues. In nucleotides, the CDR3 is TGCGCCAGCAGCTTGGGGGGGCAGGTTAAGAATGAGCAGTTCTTC. Amino acids: CASSLGGQVKNEQFF.

V gene TRBV6-6 combines with J gene TRBJ2-7; 7 bases are shared with TRBD2. The CDR3 covers 15 residues. V was clipped by 2 bases and J by 2 bases; unmatched bases: 6. Germline V gives CDR1 MNHNY, CDR2 SVGAGI (reference sequence). In DNA, the CDR3 is TGTGCCAGCAGTTACCCCCAGGGAGGGACCTACGAGCAGTACTTC. Amino acids: CASSYPQGGTYEQYF.

J is TRBJ1-2 and V is TRBV5-4; D is perhaps TRBD1 (6 bases). V was cut by 4 bases and J by 6 bases, with 7 bases left in between. The CDR3 extends over 11 amino acids. The germline V gene encodes CDR1 SGHNT and CDR2 YYREEE (reference sequence). This CDR3 is CASSTGNGYTF. The CDR3 DNA reads TGTGCCAGCAGCACAGGGAATGGCTACACCTTC.

V and J are TRBV9 and TRBJ1-1; D is undetermined. The CDR3 sequence is 13 residues long. Trimming took 3 bases from V and 4 from J, leaving 10 bases between them. CDR1 SGDLS and CDR2 YYNGEE come from the germline V gene. CDR3: CASSATRGTEAFF. The DNA of the CDR3 is TGTGCCAGCAGCGCTACAAGAGGCACTGAAGCTTTCTTT. Complete variable domain (other parts from reference TRBV9 and TRBJ1-1): DSGVTQTPKHLITATGQRVTLRCSPRSGDLSVYWYQQSLDQGLQFLIQYYNGEERAKGNILERFSAQQFPDLHSELNLSSLELGDSALYFCASSATRGTEAFFGQGTRLTVV.

The gene calls are TRBV2 and TRBJ2-5; D might be TRBD1 (6 bases). The CDR3 extends over 14 amino acids. Per germline, CDR1 SNHLY and CDR2 FYNNEI. The V end lost 7 bases, the J end lost 1 base, and 13 bases lay between the germline ends. The CDR3 sequence: CASNLGTTQETQYF. CDR3 DNA: TGTGCCAGCAATCTCGGGACAACCCAAGAGACCCAGTACTTC.

The CDR3 DNA follows: TGTGCCAGCAGCTTGGCCAGGGCTGGAAACACCATATATTTT. This gives the protein CASSLARAGNTIYF. The chain has TRBV5-8 and TRBJ1-3, with D tentatively TRBD1 (5 bases). Between the trimmed V and J ends, which lost 0 bases and 2 bases, there was a span of 6 bases. This CDR3 comprises 14 residues. Germline CDR1 and CDR2: SGHTS and YDEGEE. Supplemented by reference TRBV5-8 and TRBJ1-3, the full variable domain reads EAGVTQSPTHLIKTRGQQATLRCSPISGHTSVYWYQQALGLGLQFLLWYDEGEERNRGNFPPRFSGRQFPNYSSELNVNALELEDSALYLCASSLARAGNTIYFGEGSWLTVV.

This chain links TRBV9 with TRBJ1-1; 8 bases fit TRBD1. The CDR3 is 15 amino acids. V was clipped by 5 bases and J by 4 bases; unmatched bases: 10. Looked up from germline, CDR1 is SGDLS and CDR2 is YYNGEE. Here the CDR3 reads CASSIQGAGTTEAFF. Here the CDR3 DNA reads TGTGCCAGCAGTATTCAGGGGGCCGGGACCACTGAAGCTTTCTTT. The variable domain in full, completed from reference TRBV9 and TRBJ1-1, reads DSGVTQTPKHLITATGQRVTLRCSPRSGDLSVYWYQQSLDQGLQFLIQYYNGEERAKGNILERFSAQQFPDLHSELNLSSLELGDSALYFCASSIQGAGTTEAFFGQGTRLTVV.

The chain recombines TRBV11-2 with TRBJ1-2; 10 nucleotides match TRBD1. The CDR3 consists of 19 residues. Per the germline V gene, CDR1 is SGHAT and CDR2 is FQNNGV. Losses at the gene ends were 4 bases for V and 3 bases for J; bases not matched to a gene: 17. The CDR3 DNA is TGTGCCAGCAGCTCATTGGGGGCTCGGGACAGGGGTGCCCACTATGGCTACACCTTC. This translates into CASSSLGARDRGAHYGYTF.

In its sample, this clone was seen a few times. The rearrangement joins TRBV9 to TRBJ2-1; 8 bases fit TRBD1. Trimming cost V 3 bases and J 7 bases; bases outside gene matches: 0. The CDR3 runs 12 residues. Germline V gene data show CDR1 as SGDLS and CDR2 as YYNGEE. The CDR3 nucleotides read TGTGCCAGCAGCGGGGACAGGAATGAGCAGTTCTTC. It is translated as CASSGDRNEQFF.

The rearrangement links TRBV11-3 to TRBJ2-1; D gene ambiguous. Trimming stripped 4 bases from V and 2 bases from J, with 3 bases between. This CDR3 comprises 12 residues. The germline V gene encodes CDR1 SGHNT and CDR2 YENEEA. In nucleotides, the CDR3 is TGTGCCAGCAGCTCGGCCTACAATGAGCAGTTCTTC. As protein: CASSSAYNEQFF. The whole variable domain, remainder taken from reference TRBV11-3 and TRBJ2-1, is EAGVVQSPRYKIIEKKQPVAFWCNPISGHNTLYWYLQNLGQGPELLIRYENEEAVDDSQLPKDRFSAERLKGVDSTLKIQPAELGDSAVYLCASSSAYNEQFFGPGTRLTVL.

This rearrangement joins TRBV6-5 to TRBJ2-6; TRBD1 is a possible D gene (6 bases). Germline-derived CDR1 and CDR2 are MNHEY and SVGAGI. The germline V and J ends were trimmed by 0 bases and 4 bases, with 7 bases remaining between them. The CDR3 contains 15 residues. DNA of the CDR3: TGTGCCAGCAGTTACTCGGGGGCCGGGGCCAACGTCCTGACTTTC. The encoded protein is CASSYSGAGANVLTF.

This chain links TRBV18 with TRBJ2-1; 10 nucleotides match TRBD1. The V gene's germline CDR1 is KGHSH and CDR2 LQKENI. The V gene end was trimmed by 6 bases and the J gene end by 6 bases; junction bases not matched to a gene: 8. The CDR3 has 15 amino acids. CDR3 residues: CASSRGTGVPNEQFF. The CDR3 DNA sequence: TGTGCCAGCTCTCGAGGGACAGGGGTCCCCAATGAGCAGTTCTTC.

The CDR3 DNA reads as TGTGCCAGCAGGGGGACTAGCGGGGCCTACGAGCAGTACTTC. Encoded protein: CASRGTSGAYEQYF. The chain employs TRBV6-5 and TRBJ2-7, with TRBD2 matching 13 bases. The CDR3 sequence is 14 residues long. V was pared by 6 bases and J by 2 bases, with 1 base of the junction left unmatched. Germline V gene sequence: CDR1 MNHEY, CDR2 SVGAGI.

This clone has only one observation. The chain couples TRBV6-2 or TRBV6-3 to TRBJ1-1; the D gene is possibly TRBD1 (6 bases). The CDR3 is made up of 12 amino acids. Trimming left V 2 bases short and J 5 bases short, with 6 bases between. From germline, CDR1 is MNHEY and CDR2 SVGEGT. CDR3 residues: CASSYGQTEAFF. The CDR3 DNA reads TGTGCCAGCAGTTACGGACAGACTGAAGCTTTCTTT.

J is TRBJ1-2 and V is TRBV7-9, with D unclear. The CDR3 is made up of 13 amino acids. From germline, CDR1 is SEHNR and CDR2 FQNEAQ (reference sequence). V was pared by 5 bases and J by 5 bases, with 12 bases between. CDR3 sequence (DNA): TGTGCCAGCAGCGTCGGGGTTCCTTATGGCTACACCTTC. Translation: CASSVGVPYGYTF.